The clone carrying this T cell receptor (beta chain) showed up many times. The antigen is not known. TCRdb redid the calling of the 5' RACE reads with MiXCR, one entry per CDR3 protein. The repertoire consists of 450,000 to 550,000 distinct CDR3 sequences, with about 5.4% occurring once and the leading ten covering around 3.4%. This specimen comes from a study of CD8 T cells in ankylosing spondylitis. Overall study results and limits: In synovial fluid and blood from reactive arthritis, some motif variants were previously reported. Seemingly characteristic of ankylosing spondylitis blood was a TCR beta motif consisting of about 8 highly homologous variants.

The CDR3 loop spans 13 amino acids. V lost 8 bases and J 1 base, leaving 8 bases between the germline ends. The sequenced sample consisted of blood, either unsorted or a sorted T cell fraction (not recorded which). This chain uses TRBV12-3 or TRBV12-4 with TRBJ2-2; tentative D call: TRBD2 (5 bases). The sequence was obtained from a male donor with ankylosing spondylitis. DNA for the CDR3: TGTGCCAGCGCCGGACTGAACACCGGGGAGCTGTTTTTT. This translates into CASAGLNTGELFF.